Listed below are T cell receptor beta chains from one sample, sequenced in a study of cytomegalovirus exposure and HLA in healthy donors. Profiling relied on immunoSEQ multiplex PCR, and the TCRdb table lists in-frame clones only, not all of them. This sample yields about 160,000 clones, of which under 85% are seen a single time; about 1.4% belongs to the top ten. Sequencing was done on a sample of PBMCs. Source of these receptors: a woman aged 25-40 years in good health and CMV-seronegative. Both conserved end residues are part of each CDR3. The D gene is left open where the match is weak. Clone size is shown for a subset of rows, as once, few, many or a class of expanded clone.

j_call clone_size v_call d_call cdr3_nt cdr3_aa
TRBJ2-7 . TRBV15 TRBD1 TGTGCCACCAGCAGAGGCGGGACAGGGGAAAAGTACTTC CATSRGGTGEKYF
TRBJ2-2 . TRBV18 . TGTGCCAGCTCACCAGGGCTTAGAGACACCGGGGAGCTGTTTTTT CASSPGLRDTGELFF
TRBJ1-2 . TRBV4-2 . TGTGCCAGCAGCCAACAGGGATGGGGCTACACCTTC CASSQQGWGYTF
TRBJ1-5 . TRBV4-1 . TGCGCCAGCAGCCAAGGAGTTTATCAGCCCCAGCATTTT CASSQGVYQPQHF
TRBJ2-1 . TRBV5-1 TRBD2 TGCGCCAGCAGCCTCGGAAGGGCTAGCGGGGTTAACAATGAGCAGTTCTTC CASSLGRASGVNNEQFF
TRBJ2-7 . TRBV15 . TGTGCCACCAGCAGAGACCGGGGTTACGAGCAGTACTTC CATSRDRGYEQYF
TRBJ2-6 . TRBV18 . TGTGCCAGCTCACCACTCCTACAGGTACCCTCTGGGGCCAACGTCCTGACTTTC CASSPLLQVPSGANVLTF
TRBJ2-3 . TRBV5-1 TRBD2 TGCGCCAGCAGCTTGTCTAGCGGTACAGATACGCAGTATTTT CASSLSSGTDTQYF
TRBJ2-7 once TRBV9 . TGTGCCAGCAGCGTAGAAGGGGGCGAGCAGTACTTC CASSVEGGEQYF
TRBJ1-4 . TRBV19 TRBD1 TGTGCCACCACATACCGGCTACAGGGGGCAGGTGAAAAACTGTTTTTT CATTYRLQGAGEKLFF
TRBJ1-2 once TRBV6-1 . TGTGCCAGCAGTCCCAGACAGAACTATGGCTACACCTTC CASSPRQNYGYTF
TRBJ2-6 . TRBV5-1 . TGCGCCAGCAGCGGTACTAGCTCTGGGGCCAACGTCCTGACTTTC CASSGTSSGANVLTF
TRBJ2-1 . TRBV19 . TGTGCCAGTAGTAAAACGGGGTACAATGAGCAGTTCTTC CASSKTGYNEQFF
TRBJ1-1 few TRBV6-5 . TGTGCCAGCAGTTACTCGGGGCACACTGAAGCTTTCTTT CASSYSGHTEAFF
TRBJ1-2 . TRBV15 . TGTGCCACCAGCAGAGATCTCCTTGCTATCGAATACTATGGCTACACCTTC CATSRDLLAIEYYGYTF
TRBJ2-7 . TRBV12-5 . TGTGCTAGTGGTTGCCCCCCAGGGACCTACGAGCAGTACTTC CASGCPPGTYEQYF
TRBJ1-2 . TRBV7-2 . TGTGCCAGCACTCTCCGAGGGGGTCATGGCTACACCTTC CASTLRGGHGYTF
TRBJ1-2 . TRBV28 . TGTGCCAGCAGTTTCGGGCAGGGGAACTATGGCTACACCTTC CASSFGQGNYGYTF
TRBJ2-3 . TRBV5-4 . TGTGCCAGCAGCACCAAGGAGGCCACAGATACGCAGTATTTT CASSTKEATDTQYF
TRBJ2-5 . TRBV4-1 TRBD2 TGCGCCAGCAGCCAGGTCGGGGGGGGATGGGGCGAAGAGACCCAGTACTTC CASSQVGGGWGEETQYF
TRBJ1-2 . TRBV18 . TGTGCCAGCTCACCAGGGCCAGACGGCTATGGCTACACCTTC CASSPGPDGYGYTF
TRBJ2-3 . TRBV9 . TGTGCCAGCAGCGTGGAGAGCACAGATACGCAGTATTTT CASSVESTDTQYF
TRBJ1-5 . TRBV28 TRBD1 TGTGCCAGCAGAAACCGGGACAGGCACAATCAGCCCCAGCATTTT CASRNRDRHNQPQHF
TRBJ1-1 . TRBV6-4 TRBD1 TGTGCCAGCATGATGGACAGGGGCGACACTGAAGCTTTCTTT CASMMDRGDTEAFF
TRBJ2-5 . TRBV29-1 TRBD2 TGCAGCGTTGAGGCGGGAGGGCCGACCCAGTACTTC CSVEAGGPTQYF
TRBJ1-3 . TRBV10-3 . TGTGCCATCAGTGGACAGGACCTATACTCTGGGAACACCATATATTTT CAISGQDLYSGNTIYF
TRBJ1-1 few TRBV27 . TGTGCCAGCAGTTGGGGCGGAACCGCTTTCTTT CASSWGGTAFF
TRBJ2-1 . TRBV27 . TGTGCCAGCAGTTCCCTCCTCTTCAATGAGCAGTTCTTC CASSSLLFNEQFF
TRBJ1-1 few TRBV27 . TGTGCCAGCAGTTTATTGCGGGGGGGTGAAGCTTTCTTT CASSLLRGGEAFF
TRBJ1-5 . TRBV15 TRBD1 TGTGCCACCAGCAGAGGCGGGACAGTTTACCAGCCCCAGCATTTT CATSRGGTVYQPQHF
TRBJ2-7 few TRBV27 TRBD1 TGTGCCAGCAGTTTTCCACGGACAGGGATAACCTACGAGCAGTACTTC CASSFPRTGITYEQYF
TRBJ1-3 . TRBV7-9 . TGTGCCAGCAGCCCGGGGAGCACCATATATTTT CASSPGSTIYF
TRBJ1-4 . TRBV7-2 TRBD1 TGTGCCAGCAGCCGATCAGGGGGGAATGAAAAACTGTTTTTT CASSRSGGNEKLFF
TRBJ1-1 . TRBV9 . TGTGCCAGCAGCGTCGAGGGCAACACTGAAGCTTTCTTT CASSVEGNTEAFF
TRBJ2-7 . TRBV11-1 . TGTGCCAGCAGCTTAGCACCCCAGCGCGAGCAGTACTTC CASSLAPQREQYF
TRBJ2-5 once TRBV18 . TGTGCCAGCTCACTAGCCGTTGAGGAGACCCAGTACTTC CASSLAVEETQYF
TRBJ2-4 . TRBV5-1 . TGCGCCAGCAGCTTGGACAGTTTCTCTGGCGCATCCGTGAACAGTCAGTACTTC CASSLDSFSGASVNSQYF
TRBJ1-2 . TRBV2 . TGTGCCAGCACTGGGGGGGCAGGGTATGGCTACACCTTC CASTGGAGYGYTF
TRBJ1-4 . TRBV28 . TGTGCCAGCAGTTATACGACCACATTCGGGGAAAAACTGTTTTTT CASSYTTTFGEKLFF
TRBJ1-1 . TRBV30 . TGTGCCTGGAGAGTTAAGGCGGGGAACACTGAAGCTTTCTTT CAWRVKAGNTEAFF
TRBJ2-3 . TRBV5-1 TRBD1 TGCGCCAGCAGCTTGGCGGTGGGACAGTCCACAGATACGCAGTATTTT CASSLAVGQSTDTQYF
TRBJ1-2 . TRBV7-2 . TGTGCCAGCAGCCTGGGCACGCTCTATGGCTACACCTTC CASSLGTLYGYTF
TRBJ1-2 . TRBV7-9 . TGTGCCAGCAGTTCCTACGACGTCGAAGGGGGTGGCTACACCTTC CASSSYDVEGGGYTF
TRBJ1-2 . TRBV28 TRBD1 TGTGCCAGCAGTTCAGGGACAGCAGACTTTGGCTACACCTTC CASSSGTADFGYTF
TRBJ2-1 . TRBV9 TRBD2 TGTGCCAGCAGCGTACAGGGGACTAGCTGGAGCAATGAGCAGTTCTTC CASSVQGTSWSNEQFF
TRBJ1-1 . TRBV20-1 . TGCAGTGCTAGATCTGCTTTCTTT CSARSAFF
TRBJ1-2 . TRBV19 TRBD1 TGTGCCAGTAGTATGTGGACAGGGGGTCGTGGCTACACCTTC CASSMWTGGRGYTF
TRBJ1-2 . TRBV13 . TGTGCCACCTCTATGGACTATGGCTACACCTTC CATSMDYGYTF
TRBJ1-2 . TRBV5-6 TRBD1 TGTGCCAGCAGCCTTACAGACAGGGTTGGGGGCTACACCTTC CASSLTDRVGGYTF
TRBJ2-4 few TRBV2 . TGTGCCAGCAAAGGGGGGGCCGAACCCCCGTACTTC CASKGGAEPPYF
TRBJ1-4 . TRBV2 . TGTGCCACAGCACCGAGGGGGACTAATGAAAAACTGTTTTTT CATAPRGTNEKLFF
TRBJ2-5 . TRBV7-2 . TGTGCCAGCGCCAGGAAACTAGAGACCCAGTACTTC CASARKLETQYF
TRBJ1-3 . TRBV18 TRBD1 TGTGCCAGCTCACAGGGACAGGGGAACGGAAACACCATATATTTT CASSQGQGNGNTIYF
TRBJ1-1 once TRBV5-4 . TGTGCCAGCAGCATAGAGAGGGGGGGAGCTTTCTTT CASSIERGGAFF
TRBJ2-3 once TRBV15 . TGTGCCACCAGCTCCGAGGGGGGGAGCACAGATACGCAGTATTTT CATSSEGGSTDTQYF
TRBJ1-5 . TRBV4-1 . TGCGCCAGCAGCCAAGGTAGGGGCCCACTACTTCCCCAGCATTTT CASSQGRGPLLPQHF
TRBJ1-2 . TRBV9 TRBD1 TGTGCCAGCAGCGCGGGACAGGGGGCGTTCATAAACTATGGCTACACCTTC CASSAGQGAFINYGYTF
TRBJ2-5 . TRBV19 TRBD2 TGTGCCAGTAGTATCCGGCCGGGGGGGGCCGGAGGAGAGACCCAGTACTTC CASSIRPGGAGGETQYF
TRBJ2-3 . TRBV5-1 . TGCGCCAGCAGCTTGGGGACTCCCCCTGATACGCAGTATTTT CASSLGTPPDTQYF